In its sample, the clone carrying this T cell receptor (beta chain) was seen once. Antigen unknown. Sequencing was performed with immunoSEQ multiplex PCR; in TCRdb, only in-frame clones are kept and a portion is missing. This table holds some 100,000 clones, over 75% found once. Trimming removed 2 bases from V and 2 bases from J, with 10 bases in between. Germline V gene data show CDR1 as PRHDT and CDR2 as FYEKMQ (reference sequence). The CDR3 sequence is 14 residues long. The data derive from a study of radiotherapy plus CTLA-4 blockade in lung cancer. Whole-study context: Objective responses were documented in over 15% of patients, with disease control in about 31%.

Chemo-refractory metastatic non-small-cell lung cancer patients were treated with focal radiation plus CTLA-4 blockade with ipilimumab. Study-wide results and limits: Blood saw expansion of tumor-derived TCR clones after radiotherapy plus ipilimumab. It was early blood T cell clone dynamics, with interferon-beta, that reportedly best predicted response.

This clonotype originated in a human donor with non-small cell lung cancer that progressed on radiotherapy plus ipilimumab. The chain recombines TRBV13 with TRBJ2-7; possible D gene TRBD2, 5 bases. Sequences were derived from peripheral blood, sampled from a patient treated with radiotherapy plus ipilimumab. Written as DNA, the CDR3 is TGTGCCAGCAGCTTACTTGGGGAGACCTACGAGCAGTACTTC. Translating it yields CASSLLGETYEQYF.